This TCR beta chain was captured by sequencing in a study of blood T cell repertoires in COVID-19. Whole-study context: From T cells, B-cell-depleted T cells, or PBMCs came the material, which was cDNA or gDNA.

This clone appeared a few times. Profiling relied on immunoSEQ multiplex PCR, and the TCRdb table lists in-frame clones only, not all of them. This sample yields 310,000 or so clones, of which roughly nine tenths are seen a single time; 2% to 2.5% belongs to the top ten. V lost 5 bases, J lost 9 bases, and 11 bases lay in between. Looked up from germline, CDR1 is SGHTA and CDR2 is FQGNSA. CDR3 length equals 13 residues. This chain connects TRBV7-2 to TRBJ1-6, with D maybe TRBD1 (5 bases). This TCR was sampled from a woman between 45 and 60 years old who had recovered from COVID-19. The sample consisted of peripheral blood. This CDR3 is CASSIDSVSPLHF. CDR3 DNA sequence: TGTGCCAGCAGCATCGACAGTGTTTCACCCCTCCACTTT.